The source of this TCR beta chain is a study of blood T cell repertoires in COVID-19. For the study at large: Material from acute and convalescent COVID-19 was sourced from the United States, Italy and Spain. Sources were T cells, B-cell-depleted T cells, or PBMCs; the material itself was cDNA or gDNA.

How the authors handled the data: Nucleated cell number was recorded as an estimate derived from reference gene primer amplification. The repertoire was sequenced with immunoSEQ multiplex PCR; TCRdb's copy has only in-frame clones and lacks some. V and J calls plus clone size are reproduced from that table; the DNA served to infer D and trimming. The profile shows about 190,000 clones, 70% to 85% of them singletons. This CDR3 region has 18 residues. Per germline, CDR1 SGDLS and CDR2 YYNGEE. V was cut by 0 bases and J by 9 bases, with 22 bases left in between. This receptor was taken from a woman in her forties or fifties with acute or convalescent COVID-19. Sequencing was done on a sample of peripheral blood. The V gene is TRBV9, the J gene TRBJ1-6; perhaps TRBD1 as D (5 bases). The CDR3 sequence: CASSVEEGRGLVISPLHF. CDR3 nucleotide sequence: TGTGCCAGCAGCGTAGAGGAGGGGAGGGGCCTCGTAATTTCACCCCTCCACTTT.